A selection of T cell receptor beta chains follows, all from one sample in a study of control samples from healthy donors and cancer patients. Sequenced by immunoSEQ multiplex PCR; TCRdb stores in-frame clones only, minus some. The sample includes around 30,000 clones, approximately 90% of them seen just once. The sequencing sample was made of PBMCs. These receptors were collected from a woman aged 40 to 55 with lung cancer. The CDR3 runs from the conserved cysteine through the conserved F or W. D genes are given only for firm matches. Not all rows give a size; the values are once, few, many and, for expanded clones, a class.

d_gene	v_gene	j_gene	abundance	CDR3nt	CDR3aa
.	TRBV7-2	TRBJ2-5	.	TGTGCCAGCAGCATGAAAGAGACCCAGTACTTC	CASSMKETQYF
.	TRBV4-2	TRBJ1-2	.	TGTGCCAGCAGCCAAGTATCTGGGCTCGGATTAAATTATGGCTACACCTTC	CASSQVSGLGLNYGYTF
.	TRBV28	TRBJ2-6	.	TGTGCCAGCACCACAGGCTGGAGCTCTGGGGCCAACGTCCTGACTTTC	CASTTGWSSGANVLTF
.	TRBV19	TRBJ1-1	few	TGTGCCAGTAGTATAGGAGGGGGTCGGCAATTGAACACTGAAGCTTTCTTT	CASSIGGGRQLNTEAFF
.	TRBV6-6	TRBJ1-1	.	TGTGCCAGCATAAATACTGGGGACCGTGAGGCTTTCTTT	CASINTGDREAFF
TRBD1	TRBV9	TRBJ1-1	.	TGTGCCAGCAGCGAAACAGGGGTCGCCACTGAAGCTTTCTTT	CASSETGVATEAFF
TRBD1	TRBV28	TRBJ1-5	.	TGTGCCAGCACCCCCGGGGAGGGGGCCGGCCAGCCCCAGCATTTT	CASTPGEGAGQPQHF
.	TRBV19	TRBJ2-1	.	TGTGCCAGTAACCTTGGGGGATACAATGAGCAGTTCTTC	CASNLGGYNEQFF
.	TRBV28	TRBJ2-3	.	TGTGCCAGTATCGCGGGGGCCTCAATAAGCACAGATACGCAGTATTTT	CASIAGASISTDTQYF
.	TRBV7-9	TRBJ2-1	once	TGTGCCAGCAGTTCGCTAGCAATCCAGAATGAGCAGTTCTTC	CASSSLAIQNEQFF
.	TRBV19	TRBJ1-4	.	TGTGCCAGTAGTTTCCTCCCGGACAGCTTGGGTGAAAAACTGTTTTTT	CASSFLPDSLGEKLFF
.	TRBV6-1	TRBJ2-5	.	TGTGCCAGCAGTGAATCATGGAGGGGGGAGACCCAGTACTTC	CASSESWRGETQYF
.	TRBV6-2/TRBV6-3	TRBJ1-5	once	TGTGCCAGCAGTCAGGCAGGGGATCGCAATCAGCCCCAGCATTTT	CASSQAGDRNQPQHF
.	TRBV6-5	TRBJ2-5	few	TGTGCCAGCAGTTACGAAGAGACCCAGTACTTC	CASSYEETQYF
.	TRBV7-9	TRBJ1-1	.	TGTGCCAGCCCTTTGGGGGACTCACTGAACACTGAAGCTTTCTTT	CASPLGDSLNTEAFF
.	TRBV6-5	TRBJ1-5	.	TGTGCCAGCAGCGTGACAGGAGATAGCAATCAGCCCCAGCATTTT	CASSVTGDSNQPQHF
.	TRBV4-1	TRBJ2-3	.	TGCGCCAGCAGCCCCTCGCGGGGTGCGGATACGCAGTATTTT	CASSPSRGADTQYF